This T cell receptor beta chain was retrieved from a study of blood T cell repertoires in COVID-19. Study in general: Acute-phase and convalescent COVID-19 samples originated in the United States, Italy and Spain. Sources were T cells, B-cell-depleted T cells, or PBMCs; the material itself was cDNA or gDNA.

Per the original data handling: Nucleated cell counts were estimated from reference gene primer amplification. Measured with immunoSEQ multiplex PCR; TCRdb has only the in-frame clones, and not every one. V and J calls and clone size are as listed in that table; D and trimming were resolved from the DNA. The sample contains roughly 100,000 clones, about 88% of which appear only once. Germline loops: CDR1 SNHLY, CDR2 FYNNEI. The CDR3 covers 12 residues. V lost 6 bases, J lost 5 bases, and 11 bases lay in between. The sequenced material came from peripheral blood. The chain is built from TRBV2 and TRBJ2-7, with D tentatively TRBD1 (5 bases). This clonotype was obtained from an elderly man with acute or convalescent COVID-19. For the CDR3, the DNA is TGTGCCAGCAGCCAAGGGGCGGACGAGCAGTACTTC. This translates into CASSQGADEQYF.